This entry lists 25 T cell receptor beta chains sequenced from one sample in a study of blood T cell repertoires in COVID-19. Profiling relied on immunoSEQ multiplex PCR, and the TCRdb table lists in-frame clones only, not all of them. The data show approximately 72,000 clones, more than 75% seen once. The specimen was peripheral blood. These TCRs come from an older woman with acute or convalescent COVID-19.

The chain combines TRBV9 with TRBJ2-5, with 9 bases that match TRBD2. Germline CDR1 is SGDLS and CDR2 is YYNGEE. V lost 3 bases, J lost 0 bases, and 3 bases stayed unmatched. This CDR3 has 15 residues. The CDR3 region has the DNA TGTGCCAGCAGCGGTAGCGGGGGTTACCAAGAGACCCAGTACTTC. Protein: CASSGSGGYQETQYF.

The chain recombines TRBV7-2 with TRBJ2-1, with 8 bases aligning to TRBD2. The CDR3 contains 15 residues. CDR1 is SGHTA and CDR2 is FQGNSA in the germline V gene. V gave up 2 bases and J gave up 2 bases; unmatched junction bases: 2. In DNA, the CDR3 is TGTGCCAGCAGCTTAACTAGCGGTCCCTACAATGAGCAGTTCTTC. It encodes CASSLTSGPYNEQFF.

The chain employs TRBV24-1 and TRBJ2-3, with 11 bases fitting TRBD1. CDR3 length: 16 amino acids. Germline CDR1 reads KGHDR; CDR2 reads SFDVKD. The trim removed 9 bases at V and 5 bases at J, leaving 12 bases unmatched. The CDR3 spells CATQKNPGQGEDTQYF. In DNA, the CDR3 is TGTGCCACCCAAAAGAACCCGGGACAGGGGGAAGATACGCAGTATTTT.

The V call is TRBV5-4, the J call TRBJ1-1, with D uncertain. The germline gives CDR1 SGHNT, CDR2 YYREEE (reference sequence). CDR3 length equals 15 residues. With 0 bases removed from V and 6 bases from J, the gap between germline ends came to 15 bases. This chain's CDR3 is CASSLDLRNEAEAFF. The CDR3 nucleotides are TGTGCCAGCAGCTTGGACTTGCGTAACGAAGCTGAAGCTTTCTTT.

The chain recombines TRBV5-6 with TRBJ1-2; tentatively, D is TRBD1 (6 bases). The germline CDR1 and CDR2 sequences are SGHDT and YYEEEE. This CDR3 has 13 residues. V was trimmed by 1 base and J by 6 bases, leaving 10 bases between them. The CDR3 loop is CASSLPGVDGYTF. CDR3 nucleotides: TGTGCCAGCAGCTTGCCAGGGGTCGATGGCTACACCTTC.

The gene calls are TRBV2 and TRBJ1-6; D is undetermined. This CDR3 contains 12 residues. The germline V and J ends were trimmed by 7 bases and 5 bases, with 6 bases remaining between them. CDR1 SNHLY and CDR2 FYNNEI come from the germline V gene. Here the CDR3 DNA reads TGTGCCAGCAATCCAGATAATTCACCCCTCCACTTT. Translated: CASNPDNSPLHF.

The V gene is TRBV6-5, the J gene TRBJ1-1, with D perhaps matching TRBD1 (5 bases). V lost 0 bases, J lost 3 bases, and 11 bases lay in between. The CDR3 is 15 amino acids. CDR1 is MNHEY and CDR2 is SVGAGI in the germline V gene. In DNA form, the CDR3 reads TGTGCCAGCAGTTACTCGCCTGGGGGGGACACTGAAGCTTTCTTT. Its translation: CASSYSPGGDTEAFF.

This chain connects TRBV7-2 to TRBJ2-1; D may be TRBD1 (5 bases). Trimming left V 5 bases short and J 6 bases short, with 8 bases between. The CDR3 extends over 12 amino acids. Germline CDR1 and CDR2: SGHTA and FQGNSA. CDR3 loop: CASSQGFNEQFF. CDR3 nucleotides: TGTGCCAGCAGCCAGGGATTCAATGAGCAGTTCTTC. Filled out from reference TRBV7-2 and TRBJ2-1, the complete variable domain reads GAGVSQSPSNKVTEKGKDVELRCDPISGHTALYWYRQSLGQGLEFLIYFQGNSAPDKSGLPSDRFSAERTGGSVSTLTIQRTQQEDSAVYLCASSQGFNEQFFGPGTRLTVL.

The CDR3 is CASSPHIRQVPYNEQFF. The CDR3 bases are TGCGCCAGCAGCCCCCATATAAGACAGGTTCCCTACAATGAGCAGTTCTTC. The chain is built from TRBV4-1 and TRBJ2-1, with D perhaps TRBD1 (6 bases). The length of the CDR3 is 17 residues. Germline CDR1 is MGHRA and CDR2 is YSYEKL. V lost 4 bases to trimming and J lost 2 bases, with 18 bases between them.

J is TRBJ1-4 and V is TRBV5-1, with D possibly matching TRBD1 (5 bases). V lost 8 bases to trimming and J lost 5 bases, with 16 bases between them. The CDR3 is 14 amino acids. The germline CDR1 and CDR2 sequences are SGHRS and YFSETQ. This CDR3 is CASKLAGGNEKLFF. CDR3 DNA: TGCGCCAGTAAACTGGCGGGGGGGAATGAAAAACTGTTTTTT. The entire variable domain, with the rest obtained from reference TRBV5-1 and TRBJ1-4, is as follows: KAGVTQTPRYLIKTRGQQVTLSCSPISGHRSVSWYQQTPGQGLQFLFEYFSETQRNKGNFPGRFSGRQFSNSRSEMNVSTLELGDSALYLCASKLAGGNEKLFFGSGTQLSVL.

V is TRBV11-2 and J is TRBJ2-3, with D hard to call. Per the germline V gene, CDR1 is SGHAT and CDR2 is FQNNGV. Trimming removed 3 bases from V and 2 bases from J, with 3 bases in between. This CDR3 is built from 12 residues. CDR3 sequence: CASSFFTDTQYF. Here the CDR3 DNA reads TGTGCCAGCAGCTTCTTCACAGATACGCAGTATTTT.

The rearrangement joins TRBV29-1 to TRBJ2-1; 9 bases are shared with TRBD1. The CDR3 is 14 amino acids. Germline V gives CDR1 SQVTM, CDR2 ANQGSEA. Trimming cost V 6 bases and J 5 bases; bases outside gene matches: 8. The CDR3 region is CSVLRDRVDNEQFF. As DNA, the CDR3 is TGCAGCGTCCTACGGGACAGGGTAGACAATGAGCAGTTCTTC.

The rearrangement links TRBV2 to TRBJ1-1, with D maybe TRBD1 (5 bases). CDR3 length equals 13 residues. Looked up from germline, CDR1 is SNHLY and CDR2 is FYNNEI. The V and J ends lost 9 bases and 5 bases respectively, with 16 bases between them. DNA of the CDR3: TGTGCCAGGGGGGGACCGAAGAGGACTGAAGCTTTCTTT. Amino acid sequence: CARGGPKRTEAFF.

This chain uses TRBV20-1 with TRBJ2-7, with TRBD1 as a possible D gene (5 bases). This CDR3 region has 14 residues. Germline CDR1 is DFQATT and CDR2 is SNEGSKA (reference sequence). Deletions cut 3 bases from V and 5 bases from J, with 17 bases between. The CDR3 loop reads CSASRGRVGDEQYF. The CDR3 nucleotides are TGCAGTGCTAGTAGGGGCAGGGTCGGCGACGAGCAGTACTTC.

This chain connects TRBV5-1 to TRBJ2-5; D gene ambiguous. V lost 3 bases and J lost 1, with 19 bases in between. This CDR3 is 17 amino acids long. In germline, CDR1 is SGHRS, CDR2 YFSETQ. The CDR3 loop is CASSSLDPIQFQETQYF. The DNA of the CDR3 is TGCGCCAGCAGCTCCCTTGACCCGATACAGTTCCAAGAGACCCAGTACTTC.

The chain links TRBV6-5 to TRBJ2-5; D is perhaps TRBD2 (6 bases). The CDR3 contains 12 residues. Germline lookup yields CDR1 MNHEY and CDR2 SVGAGI. Deletions cut 7 bases from V and 5 bases from J, with 11 bases between. CDR3 amino acids: CASISGGETQYF. CDR3 DNA sequence: TGTGCCAGCATCTCTGGGGGGGAGACCCAGTACTTC.

This CDR3 reads CASSFSRSGNSPLHF. The CDR3 DNA sequence: TGTGCCAGCAGCTTCTCCAGGTCAGGCAATTCACCCCTCCACTTT. This chain joins TRBV7-2 and TRBJ1-6; unclear D gene. This CDR3 is built from 15 residues. Germline CDR1 and CDR2: SGHTA and FQGNSA. V dropped 3 bases and J dropped 7 bases, with 13 bases sitting between them.

The chain joins TRBV6-6 to TRBJ1-5, with D hard to call. This CDR3 region has 15 residues. Trimming took off 5 bases at V and 4 bases at J, with 15 bases between the two ends. Germline-derived CDR1 and CDR2 are MNHNY and SVGAGI (reference sequence). CDR3 sequence reads: CASSDGSGVNQPQHF. Here the CDR3 DNA reads TGTGCCAGCAGTGACGGTAGCGGGGTAAATCAGCCCCAGCATTTT.

The chain joins TRBV15 to TRBJ2-5; the match to TRBD2 covers 7 bases. CDR3 size: 14 residues. Germline CDR1 is LNHNV and CDR2 is YYDKDF (reference sequence). Trimming cost V 6 bases and J 2 bases; bases outside gene matches: 6. CDR3 DNA: TGTGCCACCAGTGGCCGGGGGGTTCAAGAGACCCAGTACTTC. Its protein is CATSGRGVQETQYF. Filled out from reference TRBV15 and TRBJ2-5, the complete variable domain reads DAMVIQNPRYQVTQFGKPVTLSCSQTLNHNVMYWYQQKSSQAPKLLFHYYDKDFNNEADTPDNFQSRRPNTSFCFLDIRSPGLGDTAMYLCATSGRGVQETQYFGPGTRLLVL.

This clone was seen just once. The V call is TRBV9, the J call TRBJ1-2; D may be TRBD1 (6 bases). With 4 bases removed from V and 4 bases from J, the gap between germline ends came to 11 bases. CDR3 length: 13 amino acids. From germline, CDR1 is SGDLS and CDR2 YYNGEE. CDR3 coding DNA: TGTGCCAGCAGCCCTCAGGGGCCCTATGGCTACACCTTC. Translated, it gives CASSPQGPYGYTF.

This chain links TRBV6-5 with TRBJ1-6, with TRBD1 matching over 9 bases. V lost 7 bases and J lost 7; bases outside the gene matches: 2. Germline CDR1 reads MNHEY; CDR2 reads SVGAGI. The CDR3 totals 13 residues. In DNA form, the CDR3 reads TGTGCCAGCAATGGACAGGGGAATTCACCCCTCCACTTT. Translation: CASNGQGNSPLHF.

The V and J genes are TRBV25-1 and TRBJ1-4; unclear D gene. The CDR3 covers 13 residues. The V gene lost 3 bases and the J gene lost 8 bases, with 10 bases spanning the gap. Germline CDR1 MGHDK, CDR2 SYGVNS. Here the CDR3 DNA reads TGTGCCAGCAGTGACGCAGGTCGGGAAAAACTGTTTTTT. This encodes CASSDAGREKLFF.

The rearrangement joins TRBV6-5 to TRBJ1-5; possible D gene TRBD1, 6 bases. CDR3 length: 12 amino acids. Germline values: CDR1 MNHEY, CDR2 SVGAGI. Trimming shortened V by 7 bases and J by 7 bases, and 11 bases separated the two germline ends. The CDR3 DNA reads TGTGCCAGCAACTTCGACAGGCAGCCCCAGCATTTT. Its translation is CASNFDRQPQHF.

The genes are TRBV5-4 and TRBJ1-2; TRBD1 matches 7 bases. The CDR3 consists of 14 residues. J lost 3 bases, V lost 4 bases, and 6 bases had no gene match. Germline loops: CDR1 SGHNT, CDR2 YYREEE (reference sequence). CDR3 sequence (DNA): TGTGCCAGCAGCCCCGGACAGGATTACTATGGCTACACCTTC. Translation: CASSPGQDYYGYTF.

The V gene is TRBV5-1, the J gene TRBJ2-5; TRBD2 is a possible D gene (5 bases). The CDR3 totals 14 residues. Trimming took 0 bases from V and 5 from J, leaving 11 bases between them. From germline, CDR1 is SGHRS and CDR2 YFSETQ. The CDR3: CASSLASGWETQYF. CDR3 DNA sequence: TGCGCCAGCAGCTTGGCAAGCGGTTGGGAGACCCAGTACTTC.